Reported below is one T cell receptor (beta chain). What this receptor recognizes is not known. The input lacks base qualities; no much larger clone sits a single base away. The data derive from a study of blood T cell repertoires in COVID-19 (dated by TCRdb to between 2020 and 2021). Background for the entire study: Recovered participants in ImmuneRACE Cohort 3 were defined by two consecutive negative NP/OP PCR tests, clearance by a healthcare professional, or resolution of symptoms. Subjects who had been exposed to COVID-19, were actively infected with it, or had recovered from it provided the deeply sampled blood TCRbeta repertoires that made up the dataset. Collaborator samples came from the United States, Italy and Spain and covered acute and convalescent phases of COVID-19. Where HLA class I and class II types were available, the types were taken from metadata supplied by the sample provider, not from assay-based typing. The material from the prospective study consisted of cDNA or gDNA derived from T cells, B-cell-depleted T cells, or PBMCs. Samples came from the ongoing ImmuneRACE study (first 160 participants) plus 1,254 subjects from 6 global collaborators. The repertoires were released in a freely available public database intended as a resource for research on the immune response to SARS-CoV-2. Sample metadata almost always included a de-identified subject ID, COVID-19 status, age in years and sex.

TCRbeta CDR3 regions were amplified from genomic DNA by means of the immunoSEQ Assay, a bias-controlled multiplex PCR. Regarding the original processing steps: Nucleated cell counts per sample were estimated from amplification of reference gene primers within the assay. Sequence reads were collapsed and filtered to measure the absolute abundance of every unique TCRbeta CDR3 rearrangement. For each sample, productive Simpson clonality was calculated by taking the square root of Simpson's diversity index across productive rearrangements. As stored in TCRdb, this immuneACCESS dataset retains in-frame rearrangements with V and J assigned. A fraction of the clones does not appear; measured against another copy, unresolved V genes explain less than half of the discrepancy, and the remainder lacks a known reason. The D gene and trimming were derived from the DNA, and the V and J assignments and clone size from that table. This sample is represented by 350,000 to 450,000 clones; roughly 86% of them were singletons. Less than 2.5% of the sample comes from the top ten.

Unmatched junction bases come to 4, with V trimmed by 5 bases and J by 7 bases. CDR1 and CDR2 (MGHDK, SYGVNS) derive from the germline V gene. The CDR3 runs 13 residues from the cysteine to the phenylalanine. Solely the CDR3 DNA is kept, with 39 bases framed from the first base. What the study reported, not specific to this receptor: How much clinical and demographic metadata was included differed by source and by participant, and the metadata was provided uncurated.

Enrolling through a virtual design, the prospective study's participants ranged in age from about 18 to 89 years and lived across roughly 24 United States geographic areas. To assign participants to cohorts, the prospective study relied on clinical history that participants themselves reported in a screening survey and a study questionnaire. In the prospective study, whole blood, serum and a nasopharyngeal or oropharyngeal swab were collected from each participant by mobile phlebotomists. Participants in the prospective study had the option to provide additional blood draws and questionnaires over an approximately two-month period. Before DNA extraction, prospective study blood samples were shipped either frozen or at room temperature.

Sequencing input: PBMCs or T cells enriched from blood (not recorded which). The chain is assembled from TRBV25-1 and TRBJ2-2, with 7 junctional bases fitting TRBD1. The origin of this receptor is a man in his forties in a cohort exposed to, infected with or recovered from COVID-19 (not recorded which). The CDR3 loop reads CASSYRGHGELFF. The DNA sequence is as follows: TGTGCCAGCAGTTACAGGGGACACGGGGAGCTGTTTTTT.